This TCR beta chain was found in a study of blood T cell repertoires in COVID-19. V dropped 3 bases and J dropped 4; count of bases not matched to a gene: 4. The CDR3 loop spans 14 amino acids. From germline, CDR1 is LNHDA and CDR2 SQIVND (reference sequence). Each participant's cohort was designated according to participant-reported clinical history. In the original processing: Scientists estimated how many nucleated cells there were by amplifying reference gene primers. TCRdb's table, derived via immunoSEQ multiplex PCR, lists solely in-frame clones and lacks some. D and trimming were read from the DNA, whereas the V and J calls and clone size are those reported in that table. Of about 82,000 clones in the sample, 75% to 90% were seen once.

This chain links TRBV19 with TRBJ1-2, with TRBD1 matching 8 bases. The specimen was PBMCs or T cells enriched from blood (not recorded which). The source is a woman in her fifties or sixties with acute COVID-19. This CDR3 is CASSMDRVVYGYTF. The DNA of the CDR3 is TGTGCCAGTAGTATGGACAGGGTAGTCTATGGCTACACCTTC.